This TCR beta chain is drawn from a study of post-analysis software for immune sequencing data. Study overall: In terms of disease course, relapsing-remitting, secondary progressive and progressive-relapsing multiple sclerosis were included. Study-wide points: TRBV5-6, TRBV5-1 and TRBV20-1 belonged to a set of a few TRBV segments that were more frequent in patients than controls.

This clonotype has a handful of counts. Its antigen is not identified. Germline V gives CDR1 DFQATT, CDR2 SNEGSKA (reference sequence). The CDR3 sequence is 15 residues long. V trimming: 5 bases; J trimming: 9 bases; junction bases outside the gene matches: 14. TCR beta cDNA libraries had unique molecular identifiers. Each CDR3 protein is one row after TCRdb ran MiXCR on the PCR reads. In the table there are around 440,000 distinct CDR3 sequences, under 55% of which are singletons. This receptor was obtained from a girl aged 5-17 years with multiple sclerosis. Sequenced sample: blood. The chain has TRBV20-1 and TRBJ2-1, with TRBD2 identical over 9 bases. The CDR3 loop reads CSAPSGDRPAGEQFF. The CDR3 DNA reads as TGCAGTGCTCCTAGCGGGGACCGCCCCGCGGGTGAGCAGTTCTTC.